A selection of T cell receptor beta chains follows, all from one sample in a study of blood T cell repertoires in COVID-19. Profiled with immunoSEQ multiplex PCR; TCRdb holds only in-frame clones, not every one. The sample consists of about 170,000 clones, roughly 88% of them appearing once. The sequenced sample consisted of peripheral blood. The receptors stem from an older man with COVID-19, enrolled during active disease. CDR3s include the opening cysteine and the closing phenylalanine or tryptophan. D genes are given only for firm matches. Clone sizes are given selectively: once, few, many, or a class where the clone is expanded.

TRBD1	NA	17	TRBV7-8	TRBJ1-5	TGTGCCAGCAGCTTAGGGGACAGGGGGCCTAGCAATCAGCCCCAGCATTTT	CASSLGDRGPSNQPQHF
TRBD1	NA	15	TRBV5-4	TRBJ2-5	TGTGCCAGCAGCTTCCGGACAGGGGGTAGGAAGACCCAGTACTTC	CASSFRTGGRKTQYF
TRBD1	NA	14	TRBV5-4	TRBJ1-1	TGTGCCAGCAGCTTCGGACAGGGGGAGACTGAAGCTTTCTTT	CASSFGQGETEAFF
NA	few	12	TRBV6-2/TRBV6-3	TRBJ1-5	TGTGCCAGCAGTTACTCGCGTCAGCCCCAGCATTTT	CASSYSRQPQHF
TRBD2	NA	17	TRBV18	TRBJ2-3	TGTGCCAGCTCACCACCGAGGGGAGGGAGCAGCACAGATACGCAGTATTTT	CASSPPRGGSSTDTQYF
NA	NA	11	TRBV29-1	TRBJ1-1	TGCAGCGTTGAACGGAACACTGAAGCTTTCTTT	CSVERNTEAFF
NA	NA	12	TRBV20-1	TRBJ1-4	TGCAGTGCTAGTACGGGGGTTGAAAAACTGTTTTTT	CSASTGVEKLFF
NA	NA	12	TRBV5-1	TRBJ1-2	TGCGCCAGCAGCAGGACAGCCTATGGCTACACCTTC	CASSRTAYGYTF
NA	NA	12	TRBV6-6	TRBJ1-2	TGTGCCAGCAGAACAGGGAACTCGCGCTACACCTTC	CASRTGNSRYTF
NA	NA	16	TRBV5-1	TRBJ1-1	TGCGCCAGCAGCTTAAGGGGCGCCGGCATGAACACTGAAGCTTTCTTT	CASSLRGAGMNTEAFF
TRBD1	NA	16	TRBV5-6	TRBJ2-3	TGTGCCAGCAGCTTGGGGACAGGCGCTAGCACAGATACGCAGTATTTT	CASSLGTGASTDTQYF
TRBD1	NA	16	TRBV6-2/TRBV6-3	TRBJ1-5	TGTGCCAGCAGTTCACACGGGACAGGGGGCCGTCAGCCCCAGCATTTT	CASSSHGTGGRQPQHF
NA	NA	14	TRBV3-1/TRBV3-2	TRBJ2-2	TGTGCCAGCAGCCTCAACACAGGGTCCGGGGAGCTGTTTTTT	CASSLNTGSGELFF
TRBD1	NA	16	TRBV7-3	TRBJ1-2	TGTGCCACCCTACCGGGACAGCGCCCGGGCAACTATGGCTACACCTTC	CATLPGQRPGNYGYTF
TRBD2	NA	17	TRBV7-2	TRBJ2-5	TGTGCCAGCAGCCCTAGGAGGCGGCGGGGGGGAGCAGAGACCCAGTACTTC	CASSPRRRRGGAETQYF
TRBD1	NA	14	TRBV28	TRBJ1-5	TGTGCCAGCAGGACAGGGGGAATGATTCAGCCCCAGCATTTT	CASRTGGMIQPQHF
TRBD2	few	15	TRBV4-2	TRBJ2-7	TGTGCCAGCAGCCCTTCTAGCGGGGTATCCTACGAGCAGTACTTC	CASSPSSGVSYEQYF
NA	NA	12	TRBV19	TRBJ2-1	TGTGCCAGTAGCCCATCCTACAATGAGCAGTTCTTC	CASSPSYNEQFF
NA	NA	15	TRBV19	TRBJ1-3	TGTGCCAGTAGTAGGCTTTCCAGCTCTGGAAACACCATATATTTT	CASSRLSSSGNTIYF
NA	NA	15	TRBV3-1/TRBV3-2	TRBJ2-5	TGTGCCAGCAGCCCGCAGGGGGGACAATGGGAGACCCAGTACTTC	CASSPQGGQWETQYF
NA	few	12	TRBV2	TRBJ2-7	TGTGCCAGCATGGAGGTTCTTGGCGAGCAGTACTTC	CASMEVLGEQYF
TRBD2	few	14	TRBV10-2	TRBJ2-7	TGCGCCAGCAGCCCGACTAGCGGGGGTTACGAGCAGTACTTC	CASSPTSGGYEQYF
NA	NA	13	TRBV11-3	TRBJ2-5	TGTGCCAGCAGCTTAGAAGGGGGAGAGACCCAGTACTTC	CASSLEGGETQYF
TRBD1	NA	15	TRBV5-4	TRBJ1-4	TGTGCCAGCAGTTCAAGGACAGGGGGGGATGAAAAACTGTTTTTT	CASSSRTGGDEKLFF
NA	once	15	TRBV4-2	TRBJ1-5	TGTGCCAGCAGCCAAGAGTGGAAAGGGGCGAGACGCCAGCATTTT	CASSQEWKGARRQHF
NA	NA	16	TRBV5-6	TRBJ2-2	TGTGCCAGCAGCTTCGACTCCGGTGCGAACACCGGGGAGCTGTTTTTT	CASSFDSGANTGELFF
NA	NA	15	TRBV5-4	TRBJ1-1	TGTGCCAGCAGCTCAGCTAAGATTCGGGACACTGAAGCTTTCTTT	CASSSAKIRDTEAFF
TRBD1	NA	14	TRBV29-1	TRBJ2-5	TGCAGCGTTGATAAGGGGGCATCGGGAGAGACCCAGTACTTC	CSVDKGASGETQYF
NA	NA	14	TRBV7-2	TRBJ2-1	TGTGCCAGCAGCTTAATCCTAGCGAACAATGAGCAGTTCTTC	CASSLILANNEQFF
NA	once	13	TRBV12-3/TRBV12-4	TRBJ2-5	TGTGCCAGCAGTTTACAGGGGAGAGAGACCCAGTACTTC	CASSLQGRETQYF
TRBD1	NA	15	TRBV9	TRBJ1-2	TGTGCCAGCAGTCAACGGGACAGGGGAAGCTATGGCTACACCTTC	CASSQRDRGSYGYTF
NA	NA	14	TRBV7-2	TRBJ1-6	TGTGCCAGCAGCTTAGGGAGAGTCTATTCACCCCTCCACTTT	CASSLGRVYSPLHF
TRBD2	NA	14	TRBV10-2	TRBJ2-5	TGCGCCAGCAGTCTTACTAGCGGGGAAGAGACCCAGTACTTC	CASSLTSGEETQYF
NA	NA	15	TRBV19	TRBJ2-5	TGTGCCAGTAGTATCAGTAGCCTGCCTCAAGAGACCCAGTACTTC	CASSISSLPQETQYF
NA	NA	13	TRBV3-1/TRBV3-2	TRBJ2-1	TGTGCCAGCAGCCCGGATTCTACTAGAAAGCAGTTCTTC	CASSPDSTRKQFF
NA	NA	13	TRBV6-1	TRBJ1-1	TGTGCCAGCAGTCCTCCCCAGGCTAATGAAGCTTTCTTT	CASSPPQANEAFF
NA	NA	17	TRBV4-1	TRBJ1-4	TGCGCCAGCAGCCCCACACCAAACACGGGTTTTAATGAAAAACTGTTTTTT	CASSPTPNTGFNEKLFF
NA	NA	14	TRBV6-2/TRBV6-3	TRBJ2-5	TGTGCCAGCAGTTCCGACAGGACCCAAGAGACCCAGTACTTC	CASSSDRTQETQYF
TRBD1	NA	12	TRBV2	TRBJ2-2	TGTGCCGGGACAGTTCACGCCGGGGAGCTGTTTTTT	CAGTVHAGELFF
NA	NA	15	TRBV6-6	TRBJ2-7	TGTGCCAGCCGGGGAGCTTCGACAGGAGTCTACGAGCAGTACTTC	CASRGASTGVYEQYF
TRBD1	NA	19	TRBV4-1	TRBJ1-1	TGCGCCAGCAGCCGCAAACAGGGGGCAGGTGTCTCAAGGAACACTGAAGCTTTCTTT	CASSRKQGAGVSRNTEAFF
NA	NA	15	TRBV19	TRBJ1-1	TGTGCCAGTAGCCCAAGGTGGCGGGAAGGGACTGAAGCTTTCTTT	CASSPRWREGTEAFF
TRBD1	NA	16	TRBV5-1	TRBJ1-5	TGCGCCAGCAGCTTGGGGGGGACAGGCTCTTATCAGCCCCAGCATTTT	CASSLGGTGSYQPQHF
NA	NA	17	TRBV15	TRBJ1-5	TGTGCCACCAGCAGAGCTCGAACCCTAGCGGCAAATCAGCCCCAGCATTTT	CATSRARTLAANQPQHF
NA	NA	16	TRBV19	TRBJ1-2	TGTGCCAGTAGTTCTGTTTCCGGGACCTCCGGGAGAGGCTACACCTTC	CASSSVSGTSGRGYTF
NA	NA	11	TRBV11-2	TRBJ2-5	TGTGCCAGCAGCTTATCAGCGTCCCAGTACTTC	CASSLSASQYF
TRBD1	NA	13	TRBV3-1/TRBV3-2	TRBJ1-1	TGTGCGACGTCGGGACAGGGGTACACTGAAGCTTTCTTT	CATSGQGYTEAFF
NA	NA	12	TRBV11-2	TRBJ2-3	TGTGCCAGCAGCTACGGTATAAGTACGCAGTATTTT	CASSYGISTQYF
TRBD2	NA	16	TRBV7-3	TRBJ2-1	TGTGCCAGCAGCCGATATCCGACTAGCGGCTACAATGAGCAGTTCTTC	CASSRYPTSGYNEQFF
NA	NA	16	TRBV7-2	TRBJ1-3	TGTGCCAGCAGCTTAAGCAGGGCCTACTCTGGAAACACCATATATTTT	CASSLSRAYSGNTIYF
TRBD1	NA	14	TRBV2	TRBJ2-7	TGTGCCAGCAGTGAGGGGACAGGGGGTCTCGAGCAGTACTTC	CASSEGTGGLEQYF
TRBD1	NA	15	TRBV19	TRBJ2-2	TGTGCCAGTACCCCGACAGGGCCGAACACCGGGGAGCTGTTTTTT	CASTPTGPNTGELFF